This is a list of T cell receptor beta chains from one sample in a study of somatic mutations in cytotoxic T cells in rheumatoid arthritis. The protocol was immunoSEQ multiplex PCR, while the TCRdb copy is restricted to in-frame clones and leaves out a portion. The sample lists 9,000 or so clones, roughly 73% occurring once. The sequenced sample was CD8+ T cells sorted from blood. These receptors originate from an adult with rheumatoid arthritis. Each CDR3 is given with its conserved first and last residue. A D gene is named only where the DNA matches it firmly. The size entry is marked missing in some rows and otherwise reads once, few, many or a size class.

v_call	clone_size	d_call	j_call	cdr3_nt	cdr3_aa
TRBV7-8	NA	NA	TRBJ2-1	TGTGCCAGCAGCTTACAGGGACGGTACAATGAGCAGTTCTTC	CASSLQGRYNEQFF
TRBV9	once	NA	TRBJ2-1	TGTGCCAGCAGCGACAGGGTTAGCGGTGATGAGCAGTTCTTC	CASSDRVSGDEQFF
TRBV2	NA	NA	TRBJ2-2	TGTGCCAGCAGGACAGTTGCCGGGGAGCTGTTTTTT	CASRTVAGELFF
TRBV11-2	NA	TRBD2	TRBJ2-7	TGTGCCAGTCGGGGACTAGCGGGAGTCTACGAGCAGTACTTC	CASRGLAGVYEQYF
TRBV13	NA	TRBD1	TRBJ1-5	TGTGCCAGCAGCTTAACTGGCGGCTGGGACAGGCCTAATCAGCCCCAGCATTTT	CASSLTGGWDRPNQPQHF
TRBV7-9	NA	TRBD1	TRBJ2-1	TGTGCCAGCAGCTACTCTCCGGGACAGGGGAATAATGAGCAGTTCTTC	CASSYSPGQGNNEQFF
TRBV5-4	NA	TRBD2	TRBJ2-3	TGTGCCAGCAGCTACCAGGGAGGGGGCACAGATACGCAGTATTTT	CASSYQGGGTDTQYF
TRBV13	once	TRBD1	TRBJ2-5	TGTGCCAGCAGCTTTCAGGGGGTACAAGAGACCCAGTACTTC	CASSFQGVQETQYF
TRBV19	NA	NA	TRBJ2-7	TGTGCCAGTAGCCCCAGGGGCCGTATCTACGAGCAGTACTTC	CASSPRGRIYEQYF
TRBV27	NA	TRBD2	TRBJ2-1	TGTGCCAGCAGTTTATCCTCTGGGGTAGCGGGGACTAATGAGCAGTTCTTC	CASSLSSGVAGTNEQFF
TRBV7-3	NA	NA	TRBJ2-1	TGTGCCAGCAGCTTTCGGACGAGCTCCTACAATGAGCAGTTCTTC	CASSFRTSSYNEQFF
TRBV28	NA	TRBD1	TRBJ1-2	TGTGCCAGCAGTTTAAGGAGGGACAGCGTATATGGCTACACCTTC	CASSLRRDSVYGYTF
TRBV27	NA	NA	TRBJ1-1	TGTGCCAGCAGTTTAATGACAAACACTGAAGCTTTCTTT	CASSLMTNTEAFF
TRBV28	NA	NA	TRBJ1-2	TGTGCCAGCAGTGGGATCAAGGGGGGGACTAACTATGGCTACACCTTC	CASSGIKGGTNYGYTF
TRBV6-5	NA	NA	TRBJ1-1	TGTGCCAGCAGTTACGGGCAGATTGGCACTGAAGCTTTCTTT	CASSYGQIGTEAFF
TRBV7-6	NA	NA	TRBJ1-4	TGTGCCAGCAGCTCCGAGTTGGCAACTAATGAAAAACTGTTTTTT	CASSSELATNEKLFF
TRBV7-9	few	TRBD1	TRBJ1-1	TGTGCCAGCAGTACGACAGGGGAGGACACTGAAGCTTTCTTT	CASSTTGEDTEAFF
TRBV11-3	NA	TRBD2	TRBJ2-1	TGTGCCAGCCGGGGAGCGGGGGAGCAGTTCTTC	CASRGAGEQFF
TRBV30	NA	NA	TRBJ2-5	TGTGCCTGGAGTGTAACAGGTCAAGAGACCCAGTACTTC	CAWSVTGQETQYF
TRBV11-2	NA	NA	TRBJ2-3	TGTGCCAGCAGCCAAGGCCTTACCCTGGGTACGCAGTATTTT	CASSQGLTLGTQYF
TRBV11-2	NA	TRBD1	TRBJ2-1	TGTGCCAGCAGCTCGACAGGGTGGAGGTATGAGCAGTTCTTC	CASSSTGWRYEQFF
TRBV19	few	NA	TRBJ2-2	TGTGCCAGTACCTTCACCGGGGAGCTGTTTTTT	CASTFTGELFF
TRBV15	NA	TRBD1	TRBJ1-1	TGTGCCACCAGCAGGGGACAGGCGAGCCCCAAAGCTTTCTTT	CATSRGQASPKAFF
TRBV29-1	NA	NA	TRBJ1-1	TGCAGCGGAGGCCGCTACAGGGATAACACTGAAGCTTTCTTT	CSGGRYRDNTEAFF
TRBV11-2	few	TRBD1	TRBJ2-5	TGTGCCAGCAGCCCCAGGGGGCCTATAGAGACCCAGTACTTC	CASSPRGPIETQYF
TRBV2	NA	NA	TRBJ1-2	TGTGCCAGCAGTGACGGCAGACGGAACGGCTACACCTTC	CASSDGRRNGYTF
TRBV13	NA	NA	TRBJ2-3	TGTGCCAGCAGCTCCTTCCTTCTCTCTCAGGGTTACCAACCAGATACGCAGTATTTT	CASSSFLLSQGYQPDTQYF
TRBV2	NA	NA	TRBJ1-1	TGTGCCAGCAGTGTAGGACGGACGAACACTGAAGCTTTCTTT	CASSVGRTNTEAFF
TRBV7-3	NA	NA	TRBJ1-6	TGTGCCAGCAGCCAGGACAGTTACGATAATTCACCCCTCCACTTT	CASSQDSYDNSPLHF
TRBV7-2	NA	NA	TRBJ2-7	TGTGCCAGCAGCCCCGAGGGTTACGAGCAGTACTTC	CASSPEGYEQYF
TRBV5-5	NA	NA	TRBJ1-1	TGTGCCAGCAGGATTTTAGGACCCTCCGAGGAAGCTTTCTTT	CASRILGPSEEAFF
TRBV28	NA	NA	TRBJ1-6	TGTGCCAGCACCCCCCGCCCGCAGTCTTCACCCCTCCACTTT	CASTPRPQSSPLHF
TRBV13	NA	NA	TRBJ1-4	TGTGCCAGCACCACCTGGGGGGCCCGGGGTGAAAAACTGTTTTTT	CASTTWGARGEKLFF
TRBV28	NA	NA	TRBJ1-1	TGTGCCACAAGGACAGAGAACACTGAAGCTTTCTTT	CATRTENTEAFF
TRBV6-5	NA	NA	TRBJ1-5	TGTGCCAGCAGTTACTCCCAGTATAGCAATCAGCCCCAGCATTTT	CASSYSQYSNQPQHF
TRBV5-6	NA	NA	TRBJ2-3	TGTGCCAGCAGCTTATATGGCACAGATACGCAGTATTTT	CASSLYGTDTQYF